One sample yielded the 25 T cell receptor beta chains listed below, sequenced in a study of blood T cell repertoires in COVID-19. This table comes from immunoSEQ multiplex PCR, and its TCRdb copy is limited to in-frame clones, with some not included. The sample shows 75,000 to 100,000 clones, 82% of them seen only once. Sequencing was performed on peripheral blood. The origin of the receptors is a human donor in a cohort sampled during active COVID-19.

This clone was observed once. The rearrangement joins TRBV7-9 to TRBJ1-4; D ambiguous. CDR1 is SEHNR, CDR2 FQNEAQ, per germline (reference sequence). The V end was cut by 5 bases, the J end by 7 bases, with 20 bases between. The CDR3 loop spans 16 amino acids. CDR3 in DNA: TGTGCCAGCAGCAGAAACATGGGGAGGGAAGGTGAAAAACTGTTTTTT. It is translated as CASSRNMGREGEKLFF.

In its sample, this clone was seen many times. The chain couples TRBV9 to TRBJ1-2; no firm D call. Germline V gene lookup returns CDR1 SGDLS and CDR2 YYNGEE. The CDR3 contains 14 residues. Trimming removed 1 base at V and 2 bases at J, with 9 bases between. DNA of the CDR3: TGTGCCAGCAGCGTATCCGGGAAAAACTATGGCTACACCTTC. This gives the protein CASSVSGKNYGYTF.

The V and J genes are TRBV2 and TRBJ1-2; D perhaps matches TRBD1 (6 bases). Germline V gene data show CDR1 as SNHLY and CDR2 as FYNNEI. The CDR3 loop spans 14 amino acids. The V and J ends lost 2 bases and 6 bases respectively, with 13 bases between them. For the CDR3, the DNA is TGTGCCAGCAGTGAAATTGCAGGGGACAATGGCTACACCTTC. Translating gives CASSEIAGDNGYTF. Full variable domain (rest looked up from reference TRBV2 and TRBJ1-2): EPEVTQTPSHQVTQMGQEVILRCVPISNHLYFYWYRQILGQKVEFLVSFYNNEISEKSEIFDDQFSVERPDGSNFTLKIRSTKLEDSAMYFCASSEIAGDNGYTFGSGTRLTVV.

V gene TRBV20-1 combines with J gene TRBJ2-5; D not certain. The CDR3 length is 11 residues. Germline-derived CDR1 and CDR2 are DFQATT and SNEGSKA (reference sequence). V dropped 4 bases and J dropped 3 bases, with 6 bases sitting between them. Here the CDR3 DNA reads TGCAGTGCTACCCCAAAAGAGACCCAGTACTTC. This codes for CSATPKETQYF.

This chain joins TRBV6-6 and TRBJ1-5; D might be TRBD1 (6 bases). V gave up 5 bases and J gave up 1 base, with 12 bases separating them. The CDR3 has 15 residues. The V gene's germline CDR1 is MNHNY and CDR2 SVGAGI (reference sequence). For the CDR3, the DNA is TGTGCCAGCAGTACCAGACAGGTCAGCAATCAGCCCCAGCATTTT. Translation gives CASSTRQVSNQPQHF.

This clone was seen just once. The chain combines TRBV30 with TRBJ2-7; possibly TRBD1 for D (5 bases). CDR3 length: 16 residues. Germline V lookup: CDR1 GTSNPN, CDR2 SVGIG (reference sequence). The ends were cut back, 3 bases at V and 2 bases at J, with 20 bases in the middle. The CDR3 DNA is TGTGCCTGGAGCAAGGGGCCCGGGCCGCAAACCTACGAGCAGTACTTC. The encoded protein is CAWSKGPGPQTYEQYF.

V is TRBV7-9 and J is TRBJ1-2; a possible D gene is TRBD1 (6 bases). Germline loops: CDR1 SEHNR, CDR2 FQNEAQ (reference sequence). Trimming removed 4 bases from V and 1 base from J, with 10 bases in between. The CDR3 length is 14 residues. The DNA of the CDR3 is TGTGCCAGCAGCTCGTCAGGGGTTAACTATGGCTACACCTTC. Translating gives CASSSSGVNYGYTF.

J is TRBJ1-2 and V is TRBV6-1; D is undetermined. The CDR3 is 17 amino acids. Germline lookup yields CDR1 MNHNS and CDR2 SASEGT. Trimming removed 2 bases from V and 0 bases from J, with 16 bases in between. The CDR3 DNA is TGTGCCAGCAGTGAAAATAAGTGGGCAGACGCTAACTATGGCTACACCTTC. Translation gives CASSENKWADANYGYTF.

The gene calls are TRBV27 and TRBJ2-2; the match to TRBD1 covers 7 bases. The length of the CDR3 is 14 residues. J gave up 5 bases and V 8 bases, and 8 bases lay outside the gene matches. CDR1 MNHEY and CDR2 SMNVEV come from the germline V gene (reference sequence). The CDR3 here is CASRWDSYTGELFF. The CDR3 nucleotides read TGTGCCAGCCGATGGGACAGCTATACCGGGGAGCTGTTTTTT.

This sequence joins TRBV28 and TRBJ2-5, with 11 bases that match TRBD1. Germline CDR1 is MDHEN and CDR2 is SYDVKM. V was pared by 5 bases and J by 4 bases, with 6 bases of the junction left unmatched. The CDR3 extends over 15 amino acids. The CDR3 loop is CASSPRTGGRETQYF. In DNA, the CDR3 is TGTGCCAGCAGTCCCAGGACAGGGGGCCGAGAGACCCAGTACTTC. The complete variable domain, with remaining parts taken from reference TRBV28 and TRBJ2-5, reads DVKVTQSSRYLVKRTGEKVFLECVQDMDHENMFWYRQDPGLGLRLIYFSYDVKMKEKGDIPEGYSVSREKKERFSLILESASTNQTSMYLCASSPRTGGRETQYFGPGTRLLVL.

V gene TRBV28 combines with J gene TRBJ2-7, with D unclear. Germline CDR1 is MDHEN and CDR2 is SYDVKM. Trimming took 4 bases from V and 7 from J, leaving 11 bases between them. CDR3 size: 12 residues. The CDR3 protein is CASSSPYLEQYF. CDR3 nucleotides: TGTGCCAGCAGTTCGCCCTATTTGGAGCAGTACTTC.

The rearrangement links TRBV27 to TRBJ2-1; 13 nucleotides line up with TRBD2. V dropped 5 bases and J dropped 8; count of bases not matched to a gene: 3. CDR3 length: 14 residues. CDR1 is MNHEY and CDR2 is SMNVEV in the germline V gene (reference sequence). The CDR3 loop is CASSTSGGAHEQFF. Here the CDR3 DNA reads TGTGCCAGCAGTACTAGCGGGGGGGCTCATGAGCAGTTCTTC.

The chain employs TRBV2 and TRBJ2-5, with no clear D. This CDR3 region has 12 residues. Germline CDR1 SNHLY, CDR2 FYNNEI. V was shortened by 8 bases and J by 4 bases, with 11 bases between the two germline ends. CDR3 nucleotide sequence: TGTGCCAGCCCCGTGGGCCCAGAGACCCAGTACTTC. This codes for CASPVGPETQYF.

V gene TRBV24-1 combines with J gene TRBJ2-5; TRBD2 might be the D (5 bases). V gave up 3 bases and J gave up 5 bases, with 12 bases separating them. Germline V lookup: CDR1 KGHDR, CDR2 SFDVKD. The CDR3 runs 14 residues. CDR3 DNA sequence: TGTGCCACCAGTGATACTAGAGGGTTTGAGACCCAGTACTTC. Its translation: CATSDTRGFETQYF.

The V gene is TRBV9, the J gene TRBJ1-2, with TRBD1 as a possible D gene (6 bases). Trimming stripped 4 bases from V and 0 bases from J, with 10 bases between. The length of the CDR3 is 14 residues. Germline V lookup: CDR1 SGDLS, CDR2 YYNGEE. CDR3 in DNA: TGTGCCAGCAGCAGGACAGACTCTAACTATGGCTACACCTTC. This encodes CASSRTDSNYGYTF.

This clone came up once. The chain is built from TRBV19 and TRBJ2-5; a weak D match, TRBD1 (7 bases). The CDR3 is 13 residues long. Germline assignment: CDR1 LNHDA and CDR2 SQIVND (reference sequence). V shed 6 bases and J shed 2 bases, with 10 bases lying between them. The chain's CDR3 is CASRAGQQETQYF. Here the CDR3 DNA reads TGTGCCAGTAGGGCGGGACAGCAAGAGACCCAGTACTTC.

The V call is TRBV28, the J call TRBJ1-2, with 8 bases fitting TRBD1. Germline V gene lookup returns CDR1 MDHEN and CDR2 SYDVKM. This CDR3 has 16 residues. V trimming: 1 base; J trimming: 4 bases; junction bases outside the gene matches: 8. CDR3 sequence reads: CASSLFSGGSSYGYTF. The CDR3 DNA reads TGTGCCAGCAGTTTATTTTCAGGGGGCTCAAGCTATGGCTACACCTTC.

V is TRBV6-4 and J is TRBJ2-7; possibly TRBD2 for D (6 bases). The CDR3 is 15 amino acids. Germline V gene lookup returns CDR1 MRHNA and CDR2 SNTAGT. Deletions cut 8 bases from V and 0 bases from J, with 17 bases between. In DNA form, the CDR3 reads TGTGCCAGCCGGTCAAGGCGGGAAACCTCCTACGAGCAGTACTTC. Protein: CASRSRRETSYEQYF.

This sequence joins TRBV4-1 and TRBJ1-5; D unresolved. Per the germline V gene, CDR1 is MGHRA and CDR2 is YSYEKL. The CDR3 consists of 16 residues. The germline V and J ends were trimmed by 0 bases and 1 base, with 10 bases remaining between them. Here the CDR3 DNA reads TGCGCCAGCAGCCAAGATACCCGGGTGAGCAATCAGCCCCAGCATTTT. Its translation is CASSQDTRVSNQPQHF.

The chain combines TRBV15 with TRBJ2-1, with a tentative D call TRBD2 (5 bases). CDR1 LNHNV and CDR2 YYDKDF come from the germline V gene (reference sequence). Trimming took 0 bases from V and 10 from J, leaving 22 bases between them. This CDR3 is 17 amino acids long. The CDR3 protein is CATSRDPGWGYFDEQFF. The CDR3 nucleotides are TGTGCCACCAGCAGAGATCCGGGGTGGGGATATTTCGACGAGCAGTTCTTC.

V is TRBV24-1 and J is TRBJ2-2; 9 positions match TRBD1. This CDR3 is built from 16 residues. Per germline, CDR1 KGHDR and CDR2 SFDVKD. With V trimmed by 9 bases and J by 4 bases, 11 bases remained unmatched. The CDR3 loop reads CATGNHRGRPTGELFF. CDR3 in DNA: TGTGCCACCGGGAACCACAGGGGGCGCCCCACCGGGGAGCTGTTTTTT.

CDR3 coding DNA: TGTGCCAGCAGCCCTGGGACTATTAAAAATACAGATACGCAGTATTTT. Encoded protein: CASSPGTIKNTDTQYF. The V gene is TRBV7-8, the J gene TRBJ2-3, with 7 bases lining up with TRBD2. The CDR3 runs 16 residues. Germline values: CDR1 SGHVS, CDR2 FQNEAQ. J was trimmed by 3 bases and V by 5 bases; bases with no gene match: 11.

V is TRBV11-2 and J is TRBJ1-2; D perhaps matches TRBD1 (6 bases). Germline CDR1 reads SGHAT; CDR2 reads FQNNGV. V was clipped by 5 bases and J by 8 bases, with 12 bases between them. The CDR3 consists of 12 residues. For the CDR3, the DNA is TGTGCCAGCAGCCTACAGGGATTCGGCTACACCTTC. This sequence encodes CASSLQGFGYTF. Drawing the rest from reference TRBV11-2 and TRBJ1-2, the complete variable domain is EAGVAQSPRYKIIEKRQSVAFWCNPISGHATLYWYQQILGQGPKLLIQFQNNGVVDDSQLPKDRFSAERLKGVDSTLKIQPAKLEDSAVYLCASSLQGFGYTFGSGTRLTVV.

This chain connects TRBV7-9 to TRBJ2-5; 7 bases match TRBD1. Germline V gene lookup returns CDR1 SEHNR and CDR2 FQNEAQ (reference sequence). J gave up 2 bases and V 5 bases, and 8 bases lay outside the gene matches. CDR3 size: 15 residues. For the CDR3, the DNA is TGTGCCAGCAGCCTATTTGGACAGGTACAAGAGACCCAGTACTTC. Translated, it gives CASSLFGQVQETQYF.

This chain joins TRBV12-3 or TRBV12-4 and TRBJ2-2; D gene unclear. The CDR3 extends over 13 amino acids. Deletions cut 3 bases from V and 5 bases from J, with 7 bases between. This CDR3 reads CASSFFPTGELFF. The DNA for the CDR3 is TGTGCCAGCAGTTTTTTCCCTACCGGGGAGCTGTTTTTT.